This TCR beta chain was obtained from a study of T-cell memory formation after mild COVID-19. Whole-study findings and limits: Clones that contracted from day 15 to 85 had balanced CD4/CD8; later expanders were CD4+ biased. The SARS-CoV-2 specificity of second-wave clones reaching peak at day 37 remained unverified. In pre-infection memory, a portion of responding clones appeared, which suggested that cross-reactive memory joined.

Looked up from germline, CDR1 is MNHNY and CDR2 is SVGAGI (reference sequence). With V trimmed by 6 bases and J by 6 bases, 16 bases remained unmatched. CDR3 size: 16 residues. To note about this clonotype: What it binds is unknown.

From the 5' RACE reads, TCRdb called clonotypes with MiXCR, one entry per CDR3 protein. The table shows 280,000 or so distinct CDR3 sequences, with roughly 8.2% occurring only once. The sequenced sample consisted of PBMCs or a T cell subset sorted from them (not recorded which). The chain couples TRBV6-6 to TRBJ2-7, with TRBD2 matching 8 bases. This TCR was recovered from a man aged 18 to 29 who had mild COVID-19 (a few samples of this study predate the infection). Cell type and time point are not known. CDR3 nucleotide sequence: TGTGCCAGCAGCCCCCCGGGGGGGGCTGCCCGGGGCGAGCAGTACTTC. Encoded protein: CASSPPGGAARGEQYF.